A single sample gave rise to the 29 T cell receptor beta chains below, sequenced in a study of blood T cell repertoires in COVID-19. TCRdb's copy holds only in-frame clones and misses some; the assay was immunoSEQ multiplex PCR. The repertoire holds tens of thousands of clones, with more than 80% as singletons. The specimen was peripheral blood. These receptor sequences come from a human donor in a cohort sampled during active COVID-19.

The genes are TRBV10-3 and TRBJ1-1, with TRBD1 matching 9 bases. V dropped 6 bases and J dropped 4; count of bases not matched to a gene: 3. Germline-derived CDR1 and CDR2 are ENHRY and SYGVKD. The CDR3 has 13 amino acids. Written as DNA, the CDR3 is TGTGCCATCAGGGACAGGGGTGCCACTGAAGCTTTCTTT. Translation: CAIRDRGATEAFF.

The DNA of the CDR3 is TGTGCCAGCAGTTTATTGACAAATGAAAAACTGTTTTTT. Protein sequence: CASSLLTNEKLFF. The V and J genes are TRBV27 and TRBJ1-4; no clear D gene. Germline lookup yields CDR1 MNHEY and CDR2 SMNVEV (reference sequence). The V and J ends lost 1 base and 5 bases respectively, with 5 bases between them. The CDR3 is made up of 13 amino acids.

This clone was found once. The rearrangement uses TRBV29-1 and TRBJ2-7; D is perhaps TRBD2 (5 bases). This CDR3 contains 13 residues. Germline values: CDR1 SQVTM, CDR2 ANQGSEA. Trimming cost V 2 bases and J 6 bases, with 14 bases left between them. The CDR3 bases are TGCAGCGTTGAATTTACAAGCCGGGGCGAGCAGTACTTC. Translating it yields CSVEFTSRGEQYF.

J is TRBJ1-4 and V is TRBV10-3; no reliable D call. The CDR3 is 15 amino acids. Trimming cost V 0 bases and J 0 bases, with 5 bases left between them. From germline, CDR1 is ENHRY and CDR2 SYGVKD. The CDR3 region is CAISESVATNEKLFF. CDR3 DNA sequence: TGTGCCATCAGTGAGTCCGTAGCAACTAATGAAAAACTGTTTTTT.

The rearrangement joins TRBV15 to TRBJ2-7, with TRBD2 identical over 10 bases. Germline-derived CDR1 and CDR2 are LNHNV and YYDKDF (reference sequence). This CDR3 is 14 amino acids long. J gave up 4 bases and V 4 bases, and 4 bases lay outside the gene matches. As DNA, the CDR3 is TGTGCCACCAGCAACAGCGGGGGGGCATACGAGCAGTACTTC. This sequence encodes CATSNSGGAYEQYF.

The chain carries TRBV29-1 and TRBJ1-1; 7 bases fit TRBD1. Trimming cost V 6 bases and J 5 bases; bases outside gene matches: 9. Germline CDR1 reads SQVTM; CDR2 reads ANQGSEA. CDR3 length equals 13 residues. The CDR3 loop reads CSVDDRAGTEAFF. CDR3 coding DNA: TGCAGCGTAGATGACAGGGCGGGTACTGAAGCTTTCTTT.

CDR3 sequence reads: CASSTTGLVAGELFF. The CDR3 DNA is TGTGCCAGCAGCACGACAGGGTTAGTCGCCGGGGAGCTGTTTTTT. V is TRBV11-2 and J is TRBJ2-2; 7 bases map to TRBD1. Germline trimming cut 5 bases from V and 6 bases from J; bases unmatched to any gene: 9. The CDR3 length is 15 residues. Germline-derived CDR1 and CDR2 are SGHAT and FQNNGV. Full variable domain (remainder filled in from reference TRBV11-2 and TRBJ2-2): EAGVAQSPRYKIIEKRQSVAFWCNPISGHATLYWYQQILGQGPKLLIQFQNNGVVDDSQLPKDRFSAERLKGVDSTLKIQPAKLEDSAVYLCASSTTGLVAGELFFGEGSRLTVL.

The J gene is TRBJ2-7, the V gene TRBV6-6, with a weak D call TRBD2 (5 bases). This CDR3 has 14 residues. Per germline, CDR1 MNHNY and CDR2 SVGAGI (reference sequence). The V end was cut by 7 bases, the J end by 0 bases, with 13 bases between. CDR3 in amino acids: CASTGRLSSYEQYF. The CDR3 nucleotides are TGTGCCAGCACTGGGAGACTTAGCTCCTACGAGCAGTACTTC.

The chain recombines TRBV19 with TRBJ2-3; D ambiguous. The germline CDR1 and CDR2 sequences are LNHDA and SQIVND (reference sequence). This CDR3 comprises 13 residues. Trimming pared 4 bases from V and 6 bases from J, leaving 11 bases between. For the CDR3, the DNA is TGTGCCAGTAGTACGACTGAGGCGGATACGCAGTATTTT. Its protein is CASSTTEADTQYF.

The genes are TRBV30 and TRBJ2-2; TRBD1 aligns across 10 bases. Germline trimming cut 8 bases from V and 3 bases from J; bases unmatched to any gene: 3. From germline, CDR1 is GTSNPN and CDR2 SVGIG (reference sequence). This CDR3 region has 13 residues. The CDR3 sequence: CARGTGDTGELFF. CDR3 in DNA: TGTGCCCGAGGGACAGGGGACACCGGGGAGCTGTTTTTT.

The chain couples TRBV29-1 to TRBJ2-5, with D maybe TRBD2 (6 bases). Germline V gene lookup returns CDR1 SQVTM and CDR2 ANQGSEA. V lost 6 bases to trimming and J lost 5 bases, with 16 bases between them. The CDR3 is 13 residues long. CDR3 sequence: CSVDSGRMETQYF. CDR3 DNA sequence: TGCAGCGTCGACTCCGGGAGAATGGAGACCCAGTACTTC.

The chain is built from TRBV19 and TRBJ1-3, with 7 nucleotides matching TRBD1. V lost 3 bases to trimming and J lost 3 bases; unmatched junction nucleotides: 8. Germline V lookup: CDR1 LNHDA, CDR2 SQIVND (reference sequence). This CDR3 has 16 residues. This chain's CDR3 is CASSIAIRDSGNTIYF. The CDR3 nucleotides are TGTGCCAGTAGTATCGCGATTCGGGACAGTGGAAACACCATATATTTT.

The J gene is TRBJ2-1, the V gene TRBV15, with a possible D match to TRBD2 (6 bases). V dropped 0 bases and J dropped 6 bases, with 12 bases sitting between them. The CDR3 is 15 amino acids. Germline CDR1 LNHNV, CDR2 YYDKDF (reference sequence). The CDR3 region has the DNA TGTGCCACCAGCAGAGAGGGCGGGATGGGCAATGAGCAGTTCTTC. Protein: CATSREGGMGNEQFF. Supplemented by reference TRBV15 and TRBJ2-1, the full variable domain reads DAMVIQNPRYQVTQFGKPVTLSCSQTLNHNVMYWYQQKSSQAPKLLFHYYDKDFNNEADTPDNFQSRRPNTSFCFLDIRSPGLGDTAMYLCATSREGGMGNEQFFGPGTRLTVL.

The V call is TRBV21-1, the J call TRBJ1-2; TRBD1, the D gene given by the table, was not confirmed from the DNA. TRBV21-1 is deemed a pseudogene. This CDR3 is 15 amino acids long. The DNA for the CDR3 is TGTGCCAGCAGCAGACGACAGGGGGCTGTCTATGGCTACACCTTC. Translating it yields CASSRRQGAVYGYTF.

This rearrangement joins TRBV27 to TRBJ2-1, with TRBD2 identical over 11 bases. The CDR3 length is 17 residues. Germline CDR1 is MNHEY and CDR2 is SMNVEV (reference sequence). V lost 6 bases, J lost 1 base, and 8 bases stayed unmatched. CDR3 residues: CASRRVLAGESYNEQFF. CDR3 nucleotide sequence: TGTGCCAGCAGGCGAGTACTAGCGGGGGAGTCCTACAATGAGCAGTTCTTC.

This clone showed up just once. J is TRBJ2-5 and V is TRBV30; D unclear. Trimming left V 4 bases short and J 5 bases short, with 14 bases between. Per germline, CDR1 GTSNPN and CDR2 SVGIG (reference sequence). The CDR3 has 13 residues. The CDR3 sequence: CAWKERLGETQYF. The CDR3 DNA reads TGTGCCTGGAAAGAGCGCCTCGGGGAGACCCAGTACTTC.

The chain uses TRBV18 and TRBJ2-3; 7 nucleotides align to TRBD1. V shed 3 bases and J 3 bases; nucleotides not matched to a gene: 3. The CDR3 consists of 14 residues. CDR1 and CDR2 from the germline V gene are KGHSH and LQKENI. CDR3 in DNA: TGTGCCAGCTCACCGGGACAGCTGACAGATACGCAGTATTTT. It is translated as CASSPGQLTDTQYF.

The rearrangement joins TRBV12-3 or TRBV12-4 to TRBJ2-7; D is possibly TRBD2 (6 bases). CDR3 length: 13 amino acids. V lost 3 bases, J lost 5 bases, and 11 bases lay in between. The DNA of the CDR3 is TGTGCCAGCAGTTTTGGGACTGGTAACGAGCAGTACTTC. This sequence encodes CASSFGTGNEQYF.

This clone has only one observation. V is TRBV24-1 and J is TRBJ2-1, with 7 bases matching TRBD1. Germline CDR1 is KGHDR and CDR2 is SFDVKD. V lost 12 bases, J lost 1 base, and 2 bases stayed unmatched. The CDR3 is 12 residues long. CDR3 nucleotides: TGTGCCGTACAGGGGTCCTACAATGAGCAGTTCTTC. Its translation is CAVQGSYNEQFF.

The chain carries TRBV14 and TRBJ1-1; 7 nucleotides match TRBD1. The CDR3 has 16 residues. Germline-derived CDR1 and CDR2 are SGHDN and FVKESK. V dropped 0 bases and J dropped 2; count of bases not matched to a gene: 6. The CDR3 nucleotides are TGTGCCAGCAGCCAAGATCTAGGACAGGTCAACACTGAAGCTTTCTTT. As protein: CASSQDLGQVNTEAFF.

This clone was detected a few times. The rearrangement links TRBV5-1 to TRBJ1-6; 9 nucleotides match TRBD1. Losses at the gene ends were 4 bases for V and 10 bases for J; bases not matched to a gene: 6. Germline CDR1 SGHRS, CDR2 YFSETQ. This CDR3 contains 14 residues. CDR3 nucleotides: TGCGCCAGCAGCACCGGGACAGGGACCTCACCCCTCCACTTT. Its protein product is CASSTGTGTSPLHF.

The CDR3 region has the DNA TGTGCCACCAGTGACGGAAAGCGGGAGGGTGAGCAGTTCTTC. Protein sequence: CATSDGKREGEQFF. This sequence joins TRBV24-1 and TRBJ2-1, with TRBD2 matching over 10 bases. The CDR3 has 14 residues. The ends lost 4 bases at V and 9 bases at J; junction bases unmatched: 5. CDR1 and CDR2 (germline): KGHDR, SFDVKD.

The chain has TRBV6-5 and TRBJ1-2; 8 nucleotides line up with TRBD1. J lost 3 bases, V lost 5 bases, and 5 bases had no gene match. This CDR3 is built from 14 residues. Germline V CDR1 and CDR2: MNHEY, SVGAGI. Here the CDR3 DNA reads TGTGCCAGCAGTAGACAGGGGAGGGACTATGGCTACACCTTC. It codes for CASSRQGRDYGYTF.

V is TRBV7-2 and J is TRBJ2-3; possibly TRBD2 for D (6 bases). The germline V gene encodes CDR1 SGHTA and CDR2 FQGNSA. This CDR3 is built from 15 residues. With 0 bases removed from V and 1 base from J, the gap between germline ends came to 8 bases. DNA for the CDR3: TGTGCCAGCAGCTTAGCCGGGACTCGCACAGATACGCAGTATTTT. This translates into CASSLAGTRTDTQYF.

The gene calls are TRBV20-1 and TRBJ2-7, with 10 bases matching TRBD2. The CDR3 spans 13 residues. The J segment lost 3 bases and the V segment lost 3 bases, leaving 2 bases of the junction unmatched. The V gene's germline CDR1 is DFQATT and CDR2 SNEGSKA (reference sequence). In DNA, the CDR3 is TGCAGTGCTAGTGGGACTAGCGTCTACGAGCAGTACTTC. Translated, it gives CSASGTSVYEQYF.

V gene TRBV7-8 combines with J gene TRBJ2-7; possibly TRBD1 for D (5 bases). The V and J ends lost 5 bases and 0 bases respectively, with 14 bases between them. Germline CDR1 is SGHVS and CDR2 is FQNEAQ. The CDR3 has 15 amino acids. In nucleotides, the CDR3 is TGTGCCAGCAGCATCTATCAGACAGTCTCCTACGAGCAGTACTTC. Translated: CASSIYQTVSYEQYF.

This rearrangement joins TRBV9 to TRBJ2-1, with 8 positions matching TRBD2. The CDR3 runs to 18 residues. In germline, CDR1 is SGDLS, CDR2 YYNGEE. V lost 4 bases to trimming and J lost 7 bases; unmatched junction nucleotides: 19. The CDR3 sequence: CASSSPARGARVSNEQFF. CDR3 nucleotide sequence: TGTGCCAGCAGCTCCCCGGCGCGGGGGGCGAGGGTTAGTAATGAGCAGTTCTTC.

The chain uses TRBV20-1 and TRBJ2-1; 7 nucleotides match TRBD2. CDR1 DFQATT and CDR2 SNEGSKA come from the germline V gene (reference sequence). The CDR3 runs 14 residues. J was trimmed by 6 bases and V by 3 bases; bases with no gene match: 8. The CDR3 DNA follows: TGCAGTGCTAGTGAAGCGGGAACGGGCAATGAGCAGTTCTTC. Its translation is CSASEAGTGNEQFF.

The chain couples TRBV9 to TRBJ1-6; TRBD1 aligns across 8 bases. The CDR3 runs to 16 residues. Germline V gene sequence: CDR1 SGDLS, CDR2 YYNGEE. J gave up 8 bases and V 0 bases, and 7 bases lay outside the gene matches. The DNA of the CDR3 is TGTGCCAGCAGCGTAGGGGGACAGGCTCGGGATTCACCCCTCCACTTT. Amino acid sequence: CASSVGGQARDSPLHF.